This entry lists 26 T cell receptor beta chains sequenced from one sample in a study of blood T cell repertoires in COVID-19. The data were produced by immunoSEQ multiplex PCR, yet TCRdb's version contains in-frame clones alone and is incomplete. The sample has 15,000 to 20,000 clones, about 85% seen once. Sample: peripheral blood. The receptors shown here come from a human donor in a cohort sampled during active COVID-19.

To note about this clone: Within the sample, other DNA sequences also encode this same CDR3. The chain has TRBV7-8 and TRBJ2-7; maybe TRBD1 (5 bases). CDR3 size: 13 residues. Trimming cost V 5 bases and J 2 bases, with 10 bases left between them. Germline CDR1 SGHVS, CDR2 FQNEAQ. In DNA form, the CDR3 reads TGTGCCAGCAGCCCTGTAGGGGCCTACGAGCAGTACTTC. Translating gives CASSPVGAYEQYF.

The V call is TRBV7-3, the J call TRBJ1-6, with D possibly TRBD1 on 6 matching bases. V shed 4 bases and J shed 9 bases, with 13 bases lying between them. Germline values: CDR1 SGHTA, CDR2 FQGTGA. This CDR3 has 14 residues. CDR3 in DNA: TGTGCCAGCAGCTCAGGGGTTTCAGGTTCACCCCTCCACTTT. Protein product: CASSSGVSGSPLHF.

About this clone itself: No conserved phenylalanine or tryptophan ends this CDR3, so it is likely a read error. The DNA is left out, because the CDR3 cannot be placed on it with certainty; the CDR3 is given as TCRdb lists it. This sequence joins TRBV7-9 and TRBJ1-1. The CDR3 comprises 11 residues, both ends counted. The V gene's germline CDR1 is SEHNR and CDR2 FQNEAQ (reference sequence). CDR3 loop: CASRREDASSS.

The rearrangement joins TRBV12-3 or TRBV12-4 to TRBJ1-2; D perhaps matches TRBD1 (5 bases). This CDR3 region has 13 residues. Trimming cost V 5 bases and J 4 bases, with 11 bases left between them. The CDR3 coding sequence is TGTGCCAGCAGTGTCACAGGCCTCTATGGCTACACCTTC. This sequence encodes CASSVTGLYGYTF.

The chain has TRBV5-1 and TRBJ2-3; tentative D call: TRBD1 (5 bases). CDR1 and CDR2 (germline): SGHRS, YFSETQ. This CDR3 has 16 residues. V lost 4 bases and J 0 bases, leaving 15 bases between the germline ends. The CDR3 nucleotides are TGCGCCAGCAGCAGAACGTCCAGGGTTAGCACAGATACGCAGTATTTT. Amino acids: CASSRTSRVSTDTQYF. Drawing the rest from reference TRBV5-1 and TRBJ2-3, the complete variable domain is KAGVTQTPRYLIKTRGQQVTLSCSPISGHRSVSWYQQTPGQGLQFLFEYFSETQRNKGNFPGRFSGRQFSNSRSEMNVSTLELGDSALYLCASSRTSRVSTDTQYFGPGTRLTVL.

CDR3 residues: CATSGGRVTGELFF. In DNA form, the CDR3 reads TGTGCCACCAGCGGGGGGAGAGTCACCGGGGAGCTGTTTTTT. The J gene is TRBJ2-2, the V gene TRBV15, with a tentative D call TRBD2 (6 bases). The CDR3 is 14 amino acids. V was trimmed by 5 bases and J by 4 bases, leaving 11 bases between them. CDR1 and CDR2 from the germline V gene are LNHNV and YYDKDF (reference sequence).

The chain couples TRBV5-5 to TRBJ1-1, with TRBD1 matching 11 bases. V shed 4 bases and J 0 bases; nucleotides not matched to a gene: 8. The CDR3 totals 17 residues. Germline V lookup: CDR1 SGHKS, CDR2 YYEKEE (reference sequence). The DNA for the CDR3 is TGTGCCAGCAGCGTTGGACAGGGGGCGTTTATGAACACTGAAGCTTTCTTT. The encoded protein is CASSVGQGAFMNTEAFF.

The gene calls are TRBV7-8 and TRBJ1-1; 7 bases line up with TRBD1. Germline V gene lookup returns CDR1 SGHVS and CDR2 FQNEAQ. The ends lost 5 bases at V and 1 base at J; junction bases unmatched: 10. CDR3 length equals 16 residues. CDR3 residues: CASSLLIGTENTEAFF. The CDR3 bases are TGTGCCAGCAGCCTCCTTATTGGGACAGAGAACACTGAAGCTTTCTTT. Full variable domain (missing parts from reference TRBV7-8 and TRBJ1-1): GAGVSQSPRYKVAKRGQDVALRCDPISGHVSLFWYQQALGQGPEFLTYFQNEAQLDKSGLPSDRFFAERPEGSVSTLKIQRTQQEDSAVYLCASSLLIGTENTEAFFGQGTRLTVV.

This rearrangement joins TRBV2 to TRBJ1-2; D ambiguous. The CDR3 loop spans 14 amino acids. Germline CDR1 and CDR2: SNHLY and FYNNEI. Trimming removed 6 bases at V and 2 bases at J, with 13 bases between. CDR3 DNA sequence: TGTGCCAGCAGACTAACTGCCGGGAACTATGGCTACACCTTC. It encodes CASRLTAGNYGYTF.

This rearrangement joins TRBV11-2 to TRBJ1-6; possibly TRBD1 for D (6 bases). The V end was cut by 2 bases, the J end by 6 bases, with 11 bases between. This CDR3 comprises 15 residues. Germline lookup yields CDR1 SGHAT and CDR2 FQNNGV. CDR3: CASSLQGRGNSPLHF. CDR3 nucleotides: TGTGCCAGCAGCTTACAGGGGAGGGGTAATTCACCCCTCCACTTT.

The V and J genes are TRBV6-5 and TRBJ2-1; 7 bases are shared with TRBD1. The CDR3 sequence is 16 residues long. V gave up 4 bases and J gave up 0 bases; unmatched junction bases: 6. The germline V gene has CDR1 MNHEY and CDR2 SVGAGI. CDR3 in DNA: TGTGCCAGCAGTTCCCACAGGGGAAGCTCCTACAATGAGCAGTTCTTC. Its protein is CASSSHRGSSYNEQFF.

The chain links TRBV5-1 to TRBJ1-1; D unresolved. V was clipped by 4 bases and J by 5 bases, with 9 bases between them. Germline V gene lookup returns CDR1 SGHRS and CDR2 YFSETQ. The CDR3 runs to 12 residues. The CDR3 DNA follows: TGCGCCAGCAGCCCCGGTTTTACTGAAGCTTTCTTT. Protein product: CASSPGFTEAFF.

The chain couples TRBV2 to TRBJ1-1; 7 bases align to TRBD1. CDR1 and CDR2 (germline): SNHLY, FYNNEI. The J segment lost 5 bases and the V segment lost 4 bases, leaving 10 bases of the junction unmatched. The CDR3 extends over 15 amino acids. CDR3 DNA: TGTGCCAGCAGTGGGGATGAACAGGGGAAGACTGAAGCTTTCTTT. This codes for CASSGDEQGKTEAFF. Full variable domain (rest looked up from reference TRBV2 and TRBJ1-1): EPEVTQTPSHQVTQMGQEVILRCVPISNHLYFYWYRQILGQKVEFLVSFYNNEISEKSEIFDDQFSVERPDGSNFTLKIRSTKLEDSAMYFCASSGDEQGKTEAFFGQGTRLTVV.

This clone occurred once. The CDR3 is CASSLQGETQYF. In nucleotides, the CDR3 is TGTGCCAGCAGCTTACAGGGAGAGACCCAGTACTTC. This chain links TRBV7-9 with TRBJ2-5; D might be TRBD1 (5 bases). CDR3 length: 12 amino acids. CDR1 is SEHNR and CDR2 is FQNEAQ in the germline V gene (reference sequence). Trimming left V 2 bases short and J 4 bases short, with 5 bases between.

The chain couples TRBV19 to TRBJ2-5, with 7 bases matching TRBD2. Germline CDR1 and CDR2: LNHDA and SQIVND (reference sequence). The CDR3 totals 14 residues. The V segment lost 5 bases and the J segment 2 bases; nucleotides outside the gene matches: 5. For the CDR3, the DNA is TGTGCCAGTAGTCCGGGGGGAATACAAGAGACCCAGTACTTC. This sequence encodes CASSPGGIQETQYF.

This rearrangement joins TRBV4-2 to TRBJ1-2, with D unresolved. The V end lost 1 base, the J end lost 6 bases, and 15 bases lay between the germline ends. This CDR3 contains 15 residues. Germline assignment: CDR1 LGHNA and CDR2 YNFKEQ. The CDR3 reads CASSQVGGGSDGYTF. The DNA for the CDR3 is TGTGCCAGCAGCCAAGTCGGAGGAGGGTCCGATGGCTACACCTTC.

This clone came up a few times. The chain combines TRBV6-6 with TRBJ1-5, with TRBD1 matching 10 bases. Per the germline V gene, CDR1 is MNHNY and CDR2 is SVGAGI (reference sequence). V shed 5 bases and J 0 bases; nucleotides not matched to a gene: 7. The CDR3 runs 17 residues. The CDR3 sequence is CASSRTGGIVSNQPQHF. The DNA for the CDR3 is TGTGCCAGCAGTCGGACAGGGGGGATAGTTAGCAATCAGCCCCAGCATTTT.

V is TRBV7-6 and J is TRBJ2-3, with 7 bases matching TRBD2. The CDR3 length is 19 residues. Trimming took 4 bases from V and 1 from J; bases not matched to a gene: 17. The germline V gene encodes CDR1 SGHVS and CDR2 FNYEAQ. CDR3: CASSSRGGGKRGGTDTQYF. CDR3 DNA: TGTGCCAGCAGCTCCCGAGGCGGGGGAAAGAGAGGGGGCACAGATACGCAGTATTTT.

The chain uses TRBV4-3 and TRBJ1-1; D is possibly TRBD1 (5 bases). Deletions cut 3 bases from V and 5 bases from J, with 13 bases between. CDR1 is LGHNA and CDR2 is YSLEER in the germline V gene. This CDR3 contains 14 residues. DNA of the CDR3: TGCGCCAGCAGCCACAACCATCGGGGGACTGAAGCTTTCTTT. It translates to CASSHNHRGTEAFF.

This rearrangement joins TRBV6-5 to TRBJ2-7, with D maybe TRBD1 (6 bases). V dropped 8 bases and J dropped 2 bases, with 10 bases sitting between them. This CDR3 contains 12 residues. The germline CDR1 and CDR2 sequences are MNHEY and SVGAGI. This CDR3 is CASGGQTYEQYF. In DNA, the CDR3 is TGTGCCAGCGGGGGCCAGACCTACGAGCAGTACTTC.

The chain is built from TRBV19 and TRBJ2-1, with 7 bases matching TRBD1. The germline V gene encodes CDR1 LNHDA and CDR2 SQIVND (reference sequence). The CDR3 sequence is 15 residues long. J lost 5 bases, V lost 4 bases, and 8 bases had no gene match. CDR3 bases: TGTGCCAGTAGTAAGGGGACAGCATCACACAATGAGCAGTTCTTC. Translated, it gives CASSKGTASHNEQFF.

This clone was observed once. The V gene is TRBV2, the J gene TRBJ2-2, with 9 nucleotides matching TRBD2. V shed 3 bases and J 7 bases; nucleotides not matched to a gene: 9. Germline CDR1 reads SNHLY; CDR2 reads FYNNEI. This CDR3 is 16 amino acids long. The CDR3, as DNA: TGTGCCAGCAGTGAGCTAGCGGGGCGTTCGGGCGGGGAGCTGTTTTTT. The encoded protein is CASSELAGRSGGELFF. Together with reference TRBV2 and TRBJ2-2, the CDR3 gives the full variable domain: EPEVTQTPSHQVTQMGQEVILRCVPISNHLYFYWYRQILGQKVEFLVSFYNNEISEKSEIFDDQFSVERPDGSNFTLKIRSTKLEDSAMYFCASSELAGRSGGELFFGEGSRLTVL.

The chain carries TRBV18 and TRBJ2-3; D possibly corresponds to TRBD1 (8 bases). V was trimmed by 3 bases and J by 6 bases, leaving 25 bases between them. This CDR3 region has 18 residues. CDR1 is KGHSH and CDR2 is LQKENI in the germline V gene. In DNA form, the CDR3 reads TGTGCCAGCTCACCCACTCGACAGGGGCCGGGAGGAGGCGATACGCAGTATTTT. Its translation: CASSPTRQGPGGGDTQYF.

The gene calls are TRBV24-1 and TRBJ2-1; TRBD2 might be the D (5 bases). The V gene's germline CDR1 is KGHDR and CDR2 SFDVKD. Trimming took 1 base from V and 10 from J, leaving 10 bases between them. The CDR3 is made up of 13 amino acids. The CDR3 coding sequence is TGTGCCACCAGTGATTTTCTGGGCGGGGAGCAGTTCTTC. It encodes CATSDFLGGEQFF.

This chain connects TRBV9 to TRBJ2-5; 10 bases align to TRBD1. Trimming took 0 bases from V and 7 from J; bases not matched to a gene: 6. The CDR3 is made up of 15 amino acids. The germline gives CDR1 SGDLS, CDR2 YYNGEE. CDR3 amino acids: CASSVAGTGDGTQYF. CDR3 DNA sequence: TGTGCCAGCAGCGTAGCAGGGACAGGGGATGGGACCCAGTACTTC.

This clone showed up just a few times. This chain links TRBV7-9 with TRBJ1-2; 7 bases agree with TRBD1. The J segment lost 4 bases and the V segment lost 6 bases, leaving 8 bases of the junction unmatched. Germline CDR1 is SEHNR and CDR2 is FQNEAQ (reference sequence). CDR3 length: 14 residues. The CDR3: CASSPDRAPYGYTF. The CDR3 DNA sequence: TGTGCCAGCAGTCCTGACAGGGCGCCCTATGGCTACACCTTC.